A single sample is the source of the 5 T cell receptor beta chains below, sequenced in a study of T cells in localized non-small cell lung cancer. The data were produced by immunoSEQ multiplex PCR, yet TCRdb's version contains in-frame clones alone and is incomplete. The table has 23,000 or so clones, approximately 86% seen once. Sequencing used peripheral blood, obtained before any cancer treatment. The receptors were gathered from a male donor aged 60 or older with stage II squamous cell lung carcinoma.

The chain uses TRBV5-1 and TRBJ1-2, with 7 bases fitting TRBD1. Trimming cost V 0 bases and J 4 bases; bases outside gene matches: 3. Looked up from germline, CDR1 is SGHRS and CDR2 is YFSETQ. This CDR3 contains 14 residues. CDR3 amino acids: CASSLGGQFYGYTF. CDR3 DNA: TGCGCCAGCAGCTTGGGGGGACAGTTCTATGGCTACACCTTC.

The chain links TRBV15 to TRBJ1-1; D is ambiguous. CDR1 LNHNV and CDR2 YYDKDF come from the germline V gene (reference sequence). The V and J ends lost 0 bases and 8 bases respectively, with 7 bases between them. There are 12 residues in the CDR3. For the CDR3, the DNA is TGTGCCACCAGCAGAGAGGGCGGGGAAGCTTTCTTT. Translated: CATSREGGEAFF.

There are a few counts of this clone. The rearrangement uses TRBV4-1 and TRBJ2-2; D is uncertain. The ends were cut back, 7 bases at V and 4 bases at J, with 13 bases in the middle. This CDR3 is built from 14 residues. Per germline, CDR1 MGHRA and CDR2 YSYEKL. CDR3 region: CASKRERGTGELFF. CDR3 nucleotide sequence: TGCGCCAGCAAGCGTGAGCGCGGCACCGGGGAGCTGTTTTTT.

The chain has TRBV19 and TRBJ1-2; 7 nucleotides match TRBD1. V lost 10 bases and J lost 5; bases outside the gene matches: 16. This CDR3 contains 15 residues. Germline CDR1 and CDR2: LNHDA and SQIVND (reference sequence). DNA of the CDR3: TGTGCCACCCGGCTTCCAGGGGGATTGCGGTATGGCTACACCTTC. Translated: CATRLPGGLRYGYTF. Full variable domain (missing parts from reference TRBV19 and TRBJ1-2): DGGITQSPKYLFRKEGQNVTLSCEQNLNHDAMYWYRQDPGQGLRLIYYSQIVNDFQKGDIAEGYSVSREKKESFPLTVTSAQKNPTAFYLCATRLPGGLRYGYTFGSGTRLTVV.

The chain recombines TRBV30 with TRBJ1-2, with D tentatively TRBD1 (6 bases). This CDR3 is 12 amino acids long. V was shortened by 1 base and J by 8 bases, with 11 bases between the two germline ends. The germline gives CDR1 GTSNPN, CDR2 SVGIG (reference sequence). CDR3 in amino acids: CAWSGGARGYTF. The CDR3 DNA reads as TGTGCCTGGAGTGGGGGGGCTCGGGGCTACACCTTC.